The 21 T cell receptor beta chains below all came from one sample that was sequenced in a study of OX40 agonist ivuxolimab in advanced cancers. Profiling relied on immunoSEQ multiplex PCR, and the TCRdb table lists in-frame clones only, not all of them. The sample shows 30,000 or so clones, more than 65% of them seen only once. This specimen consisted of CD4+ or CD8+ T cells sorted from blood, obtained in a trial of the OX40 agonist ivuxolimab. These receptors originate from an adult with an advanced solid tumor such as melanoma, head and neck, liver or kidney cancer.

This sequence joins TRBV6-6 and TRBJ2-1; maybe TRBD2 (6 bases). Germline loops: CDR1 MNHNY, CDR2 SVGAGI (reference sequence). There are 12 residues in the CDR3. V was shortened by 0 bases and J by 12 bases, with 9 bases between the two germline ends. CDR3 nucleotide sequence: TGTGCCAGCAGTTACTCGAAGGAGGGGCAGTTCTTC. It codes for CASSYSKEGQFF.

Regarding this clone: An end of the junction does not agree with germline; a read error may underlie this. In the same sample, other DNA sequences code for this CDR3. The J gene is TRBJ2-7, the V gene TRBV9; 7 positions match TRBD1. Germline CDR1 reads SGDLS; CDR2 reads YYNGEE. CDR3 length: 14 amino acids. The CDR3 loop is CASSQQGQQGEQYF. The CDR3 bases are TGTGCCAGCAGTCAACAGGGACAGCAGGGCGAGCAATACTTC.

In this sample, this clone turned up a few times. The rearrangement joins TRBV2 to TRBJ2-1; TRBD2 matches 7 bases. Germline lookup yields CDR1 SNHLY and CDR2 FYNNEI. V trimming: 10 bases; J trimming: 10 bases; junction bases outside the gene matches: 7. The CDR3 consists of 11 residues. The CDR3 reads CATLAVREQFF. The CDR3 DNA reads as TGTGCCACCCTAGCGGTGAGGGAGCAGTTCTTC.

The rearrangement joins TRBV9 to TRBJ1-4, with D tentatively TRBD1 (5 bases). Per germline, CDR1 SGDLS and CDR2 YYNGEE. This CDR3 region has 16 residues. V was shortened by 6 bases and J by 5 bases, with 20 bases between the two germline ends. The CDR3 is CASTRGSYNTNEKLFF. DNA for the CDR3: TGTGCCAGCACTCGGGGGTCCTACAATACGAATGAAAAACTGTTTTTT.

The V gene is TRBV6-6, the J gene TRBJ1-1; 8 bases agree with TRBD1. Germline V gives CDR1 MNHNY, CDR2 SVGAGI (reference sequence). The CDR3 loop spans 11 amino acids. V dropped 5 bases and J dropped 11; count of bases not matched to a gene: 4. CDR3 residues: CASSGQGMAFF. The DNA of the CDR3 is TGTGCCAGCAGTGGACAGGGTATGGCTTTCTTT.

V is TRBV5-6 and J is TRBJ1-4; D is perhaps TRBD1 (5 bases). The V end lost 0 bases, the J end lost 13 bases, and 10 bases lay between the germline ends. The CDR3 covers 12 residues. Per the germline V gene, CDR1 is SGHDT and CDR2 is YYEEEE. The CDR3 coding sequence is TGTGCCAGCAGCTTGGAAGCAGGGACACTGTTTTTT. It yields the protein CASSLEAGTLFF.

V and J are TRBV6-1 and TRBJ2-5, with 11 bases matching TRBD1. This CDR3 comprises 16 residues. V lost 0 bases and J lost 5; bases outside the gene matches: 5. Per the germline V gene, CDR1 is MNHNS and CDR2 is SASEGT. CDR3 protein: CASSEAKDRGRETQYF. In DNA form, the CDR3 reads TGTGCCAGCAGTGAAGCTAAGGACAGGGGGCGGGAGACCCAGTACTTC.

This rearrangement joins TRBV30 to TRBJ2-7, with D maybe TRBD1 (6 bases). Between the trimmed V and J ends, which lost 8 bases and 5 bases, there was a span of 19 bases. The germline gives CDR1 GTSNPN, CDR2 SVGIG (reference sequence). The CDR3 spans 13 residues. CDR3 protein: CAPIWQGCHEQYF. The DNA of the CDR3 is TGTGCCCCAATCTGGCAGGGGTGCCACGAGCAGTACTTC.

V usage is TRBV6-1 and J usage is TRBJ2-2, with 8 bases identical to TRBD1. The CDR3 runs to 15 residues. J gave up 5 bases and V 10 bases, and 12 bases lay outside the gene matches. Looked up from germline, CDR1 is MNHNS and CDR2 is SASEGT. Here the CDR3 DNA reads TGTGCCAACACTCGAGACAGGGGCTCAACCGGGGAGCTGTTTTTT. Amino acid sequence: CANTRDRGSTGELFF.

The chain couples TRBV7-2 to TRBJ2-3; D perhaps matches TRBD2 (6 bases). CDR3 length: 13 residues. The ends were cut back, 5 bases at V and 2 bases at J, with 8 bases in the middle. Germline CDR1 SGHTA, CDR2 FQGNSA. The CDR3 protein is CASSRDFTDTQYF. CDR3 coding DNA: TGTGCCAGCAGCCGGGACTTCACAGATACGCAGTATTTT.

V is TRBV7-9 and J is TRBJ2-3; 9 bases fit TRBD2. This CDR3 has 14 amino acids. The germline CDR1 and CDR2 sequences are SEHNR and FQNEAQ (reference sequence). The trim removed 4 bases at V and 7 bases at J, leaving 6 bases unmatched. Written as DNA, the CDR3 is TGTGCCAGCAGCTATGGCGGGGGGGCGAATACGCAGTATTTT. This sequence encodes CASSYGGGANTQYF.

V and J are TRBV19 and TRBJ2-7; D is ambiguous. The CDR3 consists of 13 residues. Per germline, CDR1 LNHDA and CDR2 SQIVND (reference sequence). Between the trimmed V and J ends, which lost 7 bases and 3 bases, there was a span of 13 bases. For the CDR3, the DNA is TGTGCCAGTACCGCACAACCTGGCTACGAGCAGTACTTC. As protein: CASTAQPGYEQYF.

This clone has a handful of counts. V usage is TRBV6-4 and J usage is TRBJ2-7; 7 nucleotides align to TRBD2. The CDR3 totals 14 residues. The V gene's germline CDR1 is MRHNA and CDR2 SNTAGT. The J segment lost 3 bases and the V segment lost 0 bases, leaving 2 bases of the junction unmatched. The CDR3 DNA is TGTGCCAGCAGTGACTCCGGGGAGGGCTACGAGCAGTACTTC. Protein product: CASSDSGEGYEQYF.

As DNA, the CDR3 is TGTGCCAGCAGTCAAGACAGGGGGCATGACACTGAAGCTTTCTTT. This codes for CASSQDRGHDTEAFF. The chain recombines TRBV28 with TRBJ1-1, with 10 nucleotides matching TRBD1. V lost 5 bases to trimming and J lost 3 bases; unmatched junction nucleotides: 6. The CDR3 has 15 residues. CDR1 MDHEN and CDR2 SYDVKM come from the germline V gene. The variable domain in full, with the rest retrieved from reference TRBV28 and TRBJ1-1, is DVKVTQSSRYLVKRTGEKVFLECVQDMDHENMFWYRQDPGLGLRLIYFSYDVKMKEKGDIPEGYSVSREKKERFSLILESASTNQTSMYLCASSQDRGHDTEAFFGQGTRLTVV.

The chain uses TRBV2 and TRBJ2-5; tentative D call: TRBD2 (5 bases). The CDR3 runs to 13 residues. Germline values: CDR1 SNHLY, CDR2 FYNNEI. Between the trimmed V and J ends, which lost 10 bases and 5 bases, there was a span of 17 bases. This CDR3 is CATILAGGETQYF. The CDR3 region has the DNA TGTGCCACCATCCTAGCCGGCGGGGAGACCCAGTACTTC.

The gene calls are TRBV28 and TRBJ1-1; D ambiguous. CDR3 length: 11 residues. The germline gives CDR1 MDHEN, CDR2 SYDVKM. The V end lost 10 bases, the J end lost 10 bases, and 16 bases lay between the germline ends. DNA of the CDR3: TGTGCCACCTTATCCGGTCTGGCAGCTTTCTTT. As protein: CATLSGLAAFF.

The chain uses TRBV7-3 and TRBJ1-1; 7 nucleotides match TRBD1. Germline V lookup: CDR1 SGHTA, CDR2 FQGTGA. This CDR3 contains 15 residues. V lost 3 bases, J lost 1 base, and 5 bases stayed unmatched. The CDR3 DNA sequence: TGTGCCAGCAGCTTTTCCCCAGGGGGGAACACTGAAGCTTTCTTT. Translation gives CASSFSPGGNTEAFF.

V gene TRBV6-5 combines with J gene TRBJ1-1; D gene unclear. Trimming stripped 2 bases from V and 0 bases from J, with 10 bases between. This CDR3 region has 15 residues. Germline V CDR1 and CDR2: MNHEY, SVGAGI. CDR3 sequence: CASSYTLGMNTEAFF. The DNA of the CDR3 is TGTGCCAGCAGTTACACCCTGGGCATGAACACTGAAGCTTTCTTT.

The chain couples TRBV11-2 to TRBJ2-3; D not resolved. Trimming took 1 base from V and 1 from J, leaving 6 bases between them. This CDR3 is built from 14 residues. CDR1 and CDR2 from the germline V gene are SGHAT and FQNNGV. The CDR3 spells CASSLVGGTDTQYF. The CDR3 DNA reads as TGTGCCAGCAGCTTAGTCGGTGGCACAGATACGCAGTATTTT.

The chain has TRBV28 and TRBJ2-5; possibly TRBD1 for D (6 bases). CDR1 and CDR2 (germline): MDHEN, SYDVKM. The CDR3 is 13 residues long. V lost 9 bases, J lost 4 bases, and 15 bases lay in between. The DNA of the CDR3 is TGTGCCAGTTCGGCAGGGGACGGAGAGACCCAGTACTTC. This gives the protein CASSAGDGETQYF.

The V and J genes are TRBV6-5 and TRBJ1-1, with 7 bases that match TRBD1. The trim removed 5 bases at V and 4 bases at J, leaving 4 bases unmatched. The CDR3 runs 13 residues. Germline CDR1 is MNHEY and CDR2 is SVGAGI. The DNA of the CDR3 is TGTGCCAGCAGTGGCTACAGGGGCACTGAAGCTTTCTTT. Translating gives CASSGYRGTEAFF.